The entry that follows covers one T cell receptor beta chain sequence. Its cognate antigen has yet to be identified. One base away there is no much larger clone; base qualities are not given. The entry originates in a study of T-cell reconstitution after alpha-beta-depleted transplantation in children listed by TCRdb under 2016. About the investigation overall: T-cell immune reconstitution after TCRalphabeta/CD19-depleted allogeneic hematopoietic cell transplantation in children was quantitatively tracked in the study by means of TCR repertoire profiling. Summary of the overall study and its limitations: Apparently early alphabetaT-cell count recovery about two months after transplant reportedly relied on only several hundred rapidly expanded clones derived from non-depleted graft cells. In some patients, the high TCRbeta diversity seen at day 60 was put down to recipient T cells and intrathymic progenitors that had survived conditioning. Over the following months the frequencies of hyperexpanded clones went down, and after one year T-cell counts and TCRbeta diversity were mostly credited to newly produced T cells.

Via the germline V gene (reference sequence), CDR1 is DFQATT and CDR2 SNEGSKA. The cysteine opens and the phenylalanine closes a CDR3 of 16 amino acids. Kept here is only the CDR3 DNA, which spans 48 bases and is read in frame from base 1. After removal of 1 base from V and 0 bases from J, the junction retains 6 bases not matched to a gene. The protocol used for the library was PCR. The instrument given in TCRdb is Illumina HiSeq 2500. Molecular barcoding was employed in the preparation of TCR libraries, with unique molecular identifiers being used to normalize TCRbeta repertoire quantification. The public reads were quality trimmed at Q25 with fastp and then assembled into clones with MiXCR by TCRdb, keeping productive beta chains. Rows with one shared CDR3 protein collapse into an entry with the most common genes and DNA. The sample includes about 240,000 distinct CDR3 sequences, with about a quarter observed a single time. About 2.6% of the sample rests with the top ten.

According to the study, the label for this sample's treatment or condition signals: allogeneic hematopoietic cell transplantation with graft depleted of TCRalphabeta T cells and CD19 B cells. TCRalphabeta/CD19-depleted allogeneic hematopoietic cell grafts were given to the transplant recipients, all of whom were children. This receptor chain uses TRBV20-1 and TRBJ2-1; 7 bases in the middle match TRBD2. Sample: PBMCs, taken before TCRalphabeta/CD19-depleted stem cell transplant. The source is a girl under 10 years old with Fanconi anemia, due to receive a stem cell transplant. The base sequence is TGCAGTGCTAGAGTTGATTCTAGCGGCTCCTACAATGAGCAGTTCTTC. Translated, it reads CSARVDSSGSYNEQFF.